Reported below is one TCR beta chain. No antigen is known for it. The sample belongs to a study of T-cell reconstitution after alpha-beta-depleted transplantation in children. Unique molecular identifiers were used in preparing the TCRbeta library. One entry per CDR3 protein results from TCRdb running MiXCR on the PCR reads. The sample gives about 400,000 distinct CDR3 sequences, 15% to 20% of which show up once; approximately 28% is in the top ten. Study results and caveats: Newly produced T cells mostly accounted for T-cell counts and diversity one year post-transplant. At around two months after transplant, the alpha-beta T cells were reportedly derived from several hundred expanded clones that came from non-depleted graft cells. Diversity of TCRbeta at day 60 was high in some patients, arising from surviving recipient T cells and thymic progenitors.

V lost 7 bases and J 4 bases, leaving 21 bases between the germline ends. The CDR3 runs to 16 residues. The V gene is TRBV12-3 or TRBV12-4, the J gene TRBJ2-3, with D perhaps matching TRBD1 (6 bases). The sequencing here drew on PBMCs, mostly from graft donor cells, taken 360 days after TCRalphabeta/CD19-depleted stem cell transplant. The origin of this receptor is a boy less than two years old who had a stem cell transplant for Wiskott-Aldrich syndrome, so the T cells may come from the graft donor. CDR3 amino acids: CASTPTGKVGADTQYF. The CDR3 DNA is TGTGCCAGCACCCCTACAGGGAAAGTTGGCGCAGATACGCAGTATTTT.